Included here is one T cell receptor (beta chain) sequence, with context. CDR3 length: 16 residues. The V gene lost 7 bases and the J gene lost 0 bases, with 16 bases spanning the gap. Germline lookup yields CDR1 SNHLY and CDR2 FYNNEI. Data came from immunoSEQ multiplex PCR; TCRdb stores just in-frame clones and leaves some out. This table has about 140,000 clones, about 86% appearing once. This sample was included in a study of blood T cell repertoires in COVID-19. The wider study: Sources were T cells, B-cell-depleted T cells, or PBMCs; the material itself was cDNA or gDNA.

This sequence was found in a woman in her forties or fifties with active or convalescent COVID-19. The chain couples TRBV2 to TRBJ1-3, with D possibly matching TRBD1 (6 bases). Sequencing was done on a sample of peripheral blood. CDR3 sequence (DNA): TGTGCCAGCATCGTTCAGGGGAGAAACTCTGGAAACACCATATATTTT. It translates to CASIVQGRNSGNTIYF. The variable domain in full, with the rest retrieved from reference TRBV2 and TRBJ1-3, is EPEVTQTPSHQVTQMGQEVILRCVPISNHLYFYWYRQILGQKVEFLVSFYNNEISEKSEIFDDQFSVERPDGSNFTLKIRSTKLEDSAMYFCASIVQGRNSGNTIYFGEGSWLTVV.